This TCR beta chain is from a study of shared clonotypes between healthy human individuals (dated by TCRdb to the early 2020s). In the study overall: A couple of women and three men aged 18 to 49 years were included in the cohort. For each donor, CD4 naive and CD4 memory were each given three plates, CD8 naive was given two plates, and CD8 memory was given one plate. Blood TCR repertoires of several healthy adults were deeply sequenced to estimate repertoire size and the extent of clonotype sharing between individuals. To increase sequencing depth and limit assay-specific biases, different laboratories used diverse techniques to prepare libraries and sequence TCR repertoires. Leukapheresis yielded between about 0.85 and 10 billion PBMCs per donor.

Note on this clone: What this receptor recognizes is not known. No much larger clonotype is one base removed from it; base qualities were not supplied.

The CDR3 contains 14 residues, cysteine and phenylalanine counted. Only the CDR3 DNA stays, 42 bases, in frame from base 1. The germline V end is reduced by 4 bases and the J end by 4 bases; junction bases left unmatched: 7. Taken from the germline V gene (reference sequence), the CDR1 and CDR2 loops are SGHNT and YYREEE. TCR CDR3 regions were amplified from genomic DNA by multiplex PCR using the deep immunoSEQ assay. Extracted genomic DNA from each cell subset was spread evenly across all wells of several immunoSEQ 96-well plates, with each plate serving as a replicate. Each replicate PCR for sorted subsets received roughly 200 ng genomic DNA, equal to about 30,000 T cell genomes. Purified libraries were measured with a Qubit 3.0 fluorometer, size-checked on a Bioanalyzer 2100, and measured again with the KAPA Library Quantification kit. A separate single-read 150-cycle Illumina NextSeq 550 flow cell was used to sequence each immunoSEQ 96-well plate. Per the original workflow: Because the immunoSEQ output included only junctional sequences and no quality scores, the filtering could not be the same as the filtering used for full-length reads. Sequences were annotated with PyIR, a Python wrapper for IgBLAST v1.9, using IMGT germline references to assign V/J genes and CDR3. Reads with weak V/J assignments (E-value above 1e-6), missing CDR3, stop codons, out-of-frame junctions, or ambiguous translated residues were removed. A V3J clonotype was defined by an identical inferred V gene, J gene, and CDR3 amino acid sequence. To compute the percentage overlap between repertoires, the number of shared unique clonotypes was divided by the size of the smaller repertoire. Richness of each repertoire was evaluated using RTK rarefaction, the Chao1 estimator, and Recon v2.1 estimates of unobserved clonotypes. Generation probabilities were computed with OLGA for all TCRbeta clonotypes obtained by the gDNA method from a handful of donors. The clones in this table, taken by TCRdb from immuneACCESS, are in-frame only. Not every clone is retained; where verified, under half of the shortfall comes from an unresolved V gene, and the cause of the rest is unknown. The V and J calls and clone size come from that table; D and trimming were worked out from the DNA. The sample contains about 1.5 million clones, roughly 95% of them found a single time. In total, the top ten clones hold over 1% of the sample.

Study-level results and caveats: The small number of donors limited the genetic and exposure-history diversity represented. Naive subsets generally had larger estimated clonotype richness than memory subsets. Approximately 4.8% of naive CD4, 3.5% of naive CD8, about 2.5% of memory CD4, and over 0.35% of memory CD8 clonotypes were shared across a few donors. Rarefaction of sorted-subset datasets indicated incomplete sequencing despite the large sequencing depth. Based on pairwise subsampling, the degree of clonotype sharing among donors was expected to be affected by sequencing depth. Only blood was sampled, and tissue TCR repertoires likely differ from those in blood. Higher generation probabilities were observed for clonotypes shared by all four sorted-subset donors than for non-shared clonotypes.

Donors were healthy HIV-negative adults with no recently reported acute infections or vaccinations. Only Caucasian adults living in Nashville, Tennessee, USA were represented among the donors. CD4+ T cells were enriched through magnetic negative selection, after which naive cells were positively selected on CD45RA and the remaining negative fraction served as the memory subset. Blood was collected by leukapheresis, and PBMCs were isolated by Ficoll-Histopaque density gradient centrifugation and then cryopreserved in liquid nitrogen vapor phase. Analytical flow cytometry was used to check the purity and quantity of each magnetically sorted T cell population. Genomic DNA was isolated from every sorted fraction and measured by UV absorbance on a Nanodrop 2000c.

The sequenced sample was naive CD4+ T cells sorted from blood. What the cell subset or site label conveys for this sample: CD45RA+ positively selected. The TCR sequence derives from a young man in good health. This receptor chain uses TRBV5-4 and TRBJ2-5, and TRBD1 aligns with 7 junction nucleotides. The DNA sequence is as follows: TGTGCCAGCAGCCCACAGGGGTCTGGAGAGACCCAGTACTTC. It encodes CASSPQGSGETQYF. The reference TRBV5-4 and TRBJ2-5 proteins fill in what lies around the CDR3, so the full variable domain reads ETGVTQSPTHLIKTRGQQVTLRCSSQSGHNTVSWYQQALGQGPQFIFQYYREEENGRGNFPPRFSGLQFPNYSSELNVNALELDDSALYLCASSPQGSGETQYFGPGTRLLVL.